This T cell receptor (beta chain) was identified in a study of CD8 T cells in Susac syndrome. Study observations and caveats: A relatively small number of individuals underwent TCR sequencing and HLA analysis.

Trimming took off 8 bases at V and 1 base at J, with 16 bases between the two ends. The CDR3 sequence is 15 residues long. Germline V CDR1 and CDR2: SGHTA, FQGTGA. It was with random hexamers that roughly 0.5 to 1 ug RNA was reverse transcribed. TCRdb reprocessed the immunoSEQ multiplex PCR reads with MiXCR, giving one entry per CDR3 protein. Here the sample spans around 300,000 distinct CDR3 sequences, about 90% being singletons. A word on this clonotype: Its antigen is unknown.

The T cells that were sequenced for TCR beta were CD8+ and CD4+ cells from blood. This sequence joins TRBV7-3 and TRBJ2-3; D not resolved. The clonotype comes from a human donor with multiple sclerosis. Sequencing was performed on CD4+ T cells from PBMCs. The CDR3 region has the DNA TGTGCCAGCTCTCGACAAGGGCGCGGCACAGATACGCAGTATTTT. Protein sequence: CASSRQGRGTDTQYF.